The TCR beta chain described here comes from a study of memory CD4+ T cells and cytomegalovirus serostatus. About the research overall: Of the healthy Belgian adults, 9 or 10 were CMV seropositive and 20 to 30 seronegative.

V lost 1 base and J lost 0, with 7 bases in between. Germline V gives CDR1 SGHTA, CDR2 FQGNSA. CDR3 size: 15 residues. The method was immunoSEQ multiplex PCR; TCRdb's version includes in-frame clones alone and lacks a portion of them. The sample records roughly 56,000 clones, roughly 87% being singletons. The sort gate was single viable CD3+CD4+CD8-CD45RO+ cells for memory CD4+ T cells. Sequencing was performed on memory CD4+ T cells from blood. This chain joins TRBV7-2 and TRBJ2-1, with D perhaps TRBD2 (5 bases). The source is an adult in good health and CMV-seronegative. The CDR3: CASSLVASSYNEQFF. CDR3 DNA: TGTGCCAGCAGCTTAGTAGCGAGCTCCTACAATGAGCAGTTCTTC. Full variable domain (outside the CDR3, taken from reference TRBV7-2 and TRBJ2-1): GAGVSQSPSNKVTEKGKDVELRCDPISGHTALYWYRQSLGQGLEFLIYFQGNSAPDKSGLPSDRFSAERTGGSVSTLTIQRTQQEDSAVYLCASSLVASSYNEQFFGPGTRLTVL.